This is a list of T cell receptor beta chains from one sample in a study of PD-1 blockade in classical Hodgkin lymphoma. Method: immunoSEQ multiplex PCR; TCRdb's copy keeps in-frame clones and lacks some. This sample has almost 100,000 clones, with 92% found just once. Here the sequenced sample was peripheral blood mononuclear cells (PBMCs), taken at baseline. The receptors come from a human donor with classical Hodgkin lymphoma. Each CDR3 is given with its conserved first and last residue. Fields, in order: V gene, J gene, CDR3 protein.

TRBV6-5	TRBJ1-3	CASSYISRLARDTIYF
TRBV6-5	TRBJ1-2	CASRAESDSSGYTF
TRBV28	TRBJ1-3	CASSWGVSPPGNTIYF
TRBV11-2	TRBJ2-7	CASGVGSLIYEQYF
TRBV18	TRBJ1-3	CASSLGATDRNTIYF
TRBV11-2	TRBJ2-2	CASRDYAGGQGGELFF
TRBV2	TRBJ1-2	CASLFLDRASGYTF
TRBV28	TRBJ1-1	CASSPRQNTEAFF
TRBV5-4	TRBJ1-1	CASSLGANRVRNTEAFF
TRBV29-1	TRBJ2-5	CSVEDLRILRAIAQETQYF
TRBV28	TRBJ2-3	CASSLWGLLAGPPDTQYF
TRBV11-2	TRBJ2-5	CASSLIRETQYF
TRBV29-1	TRBJ2-7	CSVVRAGSGEQYF
TRBV7-2	TRBJ2-1	CASSTGLLGNEQFF
TRBV7-9	TRBJ2-1	CASSLAGRYNEQFF
TRBV4-1	TRBJ2-1	CASSQVPVISNEQFF
TRBV9	TRBJ1-1	CASSVIGGTTEAFF
TRBV11-2	TRBJ1-1	CASSLGRNTEAFF
TRBV30	TRBJ2-1	CAWISQSGVTFYNEQFF
TRBV18	TRBJ1-4	CASSPVEGSLFF
TRBV7-9	TRBJ1-2	CASSLYFGGLYGYTF
TRBV5-1	TRBJ2-5	CASSLVSSGETQYF
TRBV7-2	TRBJ2-5	CASSLQSAKGETQYF
TRBV6-1	TRBJ1-3	CASSGTGDPGNTIYF
TRBV30	TRBJ1-5	CAWSAYNSNQPQHF
TRBV9	TRBJ2-7	CASSVGTGNYEQYF
TRBV7-9	TRBJ2-7	CASSRPDRAGYEQYF
TRBV7-8	TRBJ1-1	CASSFSGYGVTEAFF
TRBV5-8	TRBJ2-7	CASSLNQGGRTYYEQYF
TRBV29-1	TRBJ2-1	CSVEDRAWPYNEQFF
TRBV5-1	TRBJ2-5	CASSSGTGHLRETQYF
TRBV28	TRBJ1-2	CASSLFTGQYGYTF
TRBV7-3	TRBJ2-7	CASSPTGGVNYEQYF
TRBV30	TRBJ2-7	CAWTNGQGSYEQYF
TRBV4-1	TRBJ1-2	CASSQAGNYGYTF
TRBV30	-	CAWSVGQGIGYEQYF
TRBV30	TRBJ2-7	CAWKGVGLAINEQYF
TRBV29-1	TRBJ2-7	CSVGQVSYEQYF
TRBV11-1	TRBJ2-3	CASSASGRATDTQYF
TRBV6-6	TRBJ1-4	CASQLEYNEKLFF
TRBV9	TRBJ1-3	CASSPGTGNTIYF
TRBV27	TRBJ2-3	CASRLASTDTQYF
TRBV18	TRBJ2-3	CASSPRTATDTQYF
TRBV28	TRBJ1-4	CASSPRIHEKLFF
TRBV11-2	TRBJ2-3	CASSLGGDTQYF
TRBV5-6	TRBJ1-5	CASSRAGTGNQPQHF
TRBV7-9	TRBJ1-3	CASSSYRGRNTIYF
TRBV7-6	TRBJ2-7	CASSSLVTYEQYF
TRBV7-9	TRBJ2-1	CASSFDKNEQFF
TRBV15	TRBJ2-6	CATSRQYGANVLTF
TRBV5-1	TRBJ1-2	CASSLAGNYGYTF
TRBV29-1	TRBJ2-3	CSVGSLALSTDTQYF
TRBV5-6	TRBJ2-3	CASSRAGGTDTQYF
TRBV5-5	TRBJ2-7	CASSLRAPNVGEQYF
TRBV2	TRBJ2-7	CASLWQGPSYEQYF
TRBV5-4	TRBJ1-4	CASSLKGTGDYEKLFF
TRBV29-1	TRBJ2-7	CSVEDRSSYEQYF
TRBV11-2	TRBJ2-5	CASSQLAGGPGETQYF
TRBV6-5	TRBJ1-2	CASSYGSYGYTF